This paragraph covers one T cell receptor beta chain sequence. This sample was taken from a study of blood T cell repertoires in COVID-19. Study summary: Collection of acute and convalescent COVID-19 samples took place in the United States, Italy and Spain.

Original handling: Cell counts per sample came from amplifying reference gene primers. Clones were sequenced by immunoSEQ multiplex PCR, and TCRdb holds only the in-frame ones, with some missing. The V and J calls and clone size are taken from that table; D and trimming were inferred from the DNA. The sample contains more than 110,000 clones, approximately 84% of which appear only once. V lost 8 bases to trimming and J lost 2 bases, with 12 bases between them. CDR3 length: 13 amino acids. Per the germline V gene, CDR1 is SNHLY and CDR2 is FYNNEI. J is TRBJ1-2 and V is TRBV2; D gene ambiguous. The sequence was obtained from a human donor in a cohort sampled during active COVID-19. The material sequenced was peripheral blood. The CDR3 DNA reads TGTGCCAGCGTCTGGAGTCAGAACTATGGCTACACCTTC. It encodes CASVWSQNYGYTF.